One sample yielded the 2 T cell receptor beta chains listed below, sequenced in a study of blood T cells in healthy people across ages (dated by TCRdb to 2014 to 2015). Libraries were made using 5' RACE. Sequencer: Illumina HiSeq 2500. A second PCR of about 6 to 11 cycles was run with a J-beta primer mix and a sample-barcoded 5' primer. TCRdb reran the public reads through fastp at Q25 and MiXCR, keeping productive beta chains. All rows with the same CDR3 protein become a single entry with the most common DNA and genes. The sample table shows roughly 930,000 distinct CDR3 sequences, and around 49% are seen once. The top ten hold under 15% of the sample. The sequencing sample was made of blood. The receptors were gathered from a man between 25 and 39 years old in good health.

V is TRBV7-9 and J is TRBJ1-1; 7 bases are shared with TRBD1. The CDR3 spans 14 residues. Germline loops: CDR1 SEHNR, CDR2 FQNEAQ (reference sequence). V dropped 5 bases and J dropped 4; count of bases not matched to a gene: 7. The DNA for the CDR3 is TGTGCCAGCAGCCTAAACGCAGGGGGCACTGAAGCTTTCTTT. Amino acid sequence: CASSLNAGGTEAFF.

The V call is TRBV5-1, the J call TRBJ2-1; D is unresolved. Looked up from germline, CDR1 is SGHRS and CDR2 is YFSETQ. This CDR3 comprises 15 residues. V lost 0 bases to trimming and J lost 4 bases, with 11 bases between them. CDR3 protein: CASSLAQYLYNEQFF. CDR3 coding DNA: TGCGCCAGCAGCTTGGCCCAGTATTTATACAATGAGCAGTTCTTC.